Below are 2 T cell receptor beta chains sequenced from a single sample in a study of blood T cells in healthy people across ages. Alongside a J-beta primer mix, a sample-barcoded 5' primer served in a second PCR lasting 7 to 11 cycles. TCRdb recomputed calls from the 5' RACE reads with MiXCR, one row per CDR3 protein. Here the sample spans about 800,000 distinct CDR3 sequences, around half being singletons. The sequencing input was blood. These receptors were obtained from an elderly man in good health.

This clonotype was counted between two and nine times. The chain carries TRBV5-1 and TRBJ2-7; 8 bases map to TRBD2. Losses at the gene ends were 4 bases for V and 5 bases for J; bases not matched to a gene: 11. Germline CDR1 is SGHRS and CDR2 is YFSETQ. CDR3 length: 15 amino acids. Here the CDR3 DNA reads TGCGCCAGCAGCGGAGCCAGCGGGAGTACGGACGAGCAGTACTTC. This gives the protein CASSGASGSTDEQYF. The complete variable domain, with remaining parts taken from reference TRBV5-1 and TRBJ2-7, reads KAGVTQTPRYLIKTRGQQVTLSCSPISGHRSVSWYQQTPGQGLQFLFEYFSETQRNKGNFPGRFSGRQFSNSRSEMNVSTLELGDSALYLCASSGASGSTDEQYFGPGTRLTVT.

With regard to this clonotype: One base away lies a much larger clone, so this may be a sequencing read error. The rearrangement uses TRBV20-1 and TRBJ2-1, with 7 positions matching TRBD1. This CDR3 is built from 13 residues. Trimming took 6 bases from V and 6 from J; bases not matched to a gene: 8. Germline V gene sequence: CDR1 DFQATT, CDR2 SNEGSKA (reference sequence). In DNA, the CDR3 is TGCAGTGCGCGACCGGGACAGACCAATGAGCAGTTCTTC. As protein: CSARPGQTNEQFF.